These 19 T cell receptor beta chains were all obtained from the same sample, sequenced in a study of vaccination and CD4 T cells after COVID-19. Scientists ran DNA taken from cultured CD4+ T cells through the Oncomine TCR Beta short-read assay for sequencing. TCRdb ran MiXCR on the PCR reads and lists one entry per CDR3 protein. The data hold fewer than 15,000 distinct CDR3 sequences, with 41% observed a single time. Treatment of the sample: roughly nine-day PBMC culture with coronavirus spike peptide pools or control peptides (ViraFEST assay). No antigen is known for these receptors. Sequences were derived from CD4+ T cells from blood, cultured in vitro, sampled after SARS-CoV-2 vaccination. The source of these receptors is a human donor who had recovered from COVID-19.

This clonotype was detected only a few times. The chain carries TRBV19 and TRBJ1-1; no clear D gene. This CDR3 has 12 residues. Per the germline V gene, CDR1 is LNHDA and CDR2 is SQIVND (reference sequence). Trimming stripped 3 bases from V and 5 bases from J, with 7 bases between. CDR3 DNA: TGTGCCAGTAGTATGATGGGTACTGAAGCTTTCTTT. This translates into CASSMMGTEAFF.

The J gene is TRBJ2-2, the V gene TRBV20-1; D is possibly TRBD2 (7 bases). Between the trimmed V and J ends, which lost 4 bases and 4 bases, there was a span of 16 bases. Germline CDR1 DFQATT, CDR2 SNEGSKA (reference sequence). CDR3 length: 15 amino acids. The CDR3 is CSAIWGGQGTGELFF. CDR3 in DNA: TGCAGTGCTATATGGGGGGGCCAGGGCACCGGGGAGCTGTTTTTT.

The chain has TRBV7-6 and TRBJ2-3; 9 positions match TRBD2. This CDR3 is 16 amino acids long. Germline trimming cut 5 bases from V and 5 bases from J; bases unmatched to any gene: 11. Germline lookup yields CDR1 SGHVS and CDR2 FNYEAQ. CDR3 residues: CASSTSSGNGVDTQYF. The CDR3 nucleotides read TGTGCCAGCAGCACTTCTAGCGGGAACGGAGTAGATACGCAGTATTTT.

The genes are TRBV7-9 and TRBJ1-4; D is unclear. Germline values: CDR1 SEHNR, CDR2 FQNEAQ (reference sequence). V was trimmed by 5 bases and J by 8 bases, leaving 21 bases between them. The CDR3 is 16 residues long. CDR3 sequence: CASSPGGVGRGEKLFF. DNA for the CDR3: TGTGCCAGCAGCCCAGGCGGGGTAGGGCGCGGGGAAAAACTGTTTTTT.

The chain is built from TRBV5-4 and TRBJ2-2; 7 bases map to TRBD1. Germline CDR1 and CDR2: SGHNT and YYREEE (reference sequence). J lost 7 bases, V lost 4 bases, and 10 bases had no gene match. CDR3 length: 15 amino acids. CDR3 sequence reads: CASSIPDRTNGELFF. For the CDR3, the DNA is TGTGCCAGCAGCATACCGGACAGGACGAACGGGGAGCTGTTTTTT.

This clonotype turned up a few times. V gene TRBV10-1 combines with J gene TRBJ2-1; D may be TRBD2 (5 bases). The CDR3 length is 15 residues. The V end was cut by 2 bases, the J end by 0 bases, with 8 bases between. Germline V gene sequence: CDR1 WNHNN, CDR2 SYGVQD (reference sequence). CDR3 loop: CASSEGLASYNEQFF. The CDR3 region has the DNA TGCGCCAGCAGTGAGGGGCTAGCCTCCTACAATGAGCAGTTCTTC.

V is TRBV20-1 and J is TRBJ2-1; 11 nucleotides line up with TRBD2. This CDR3 comprises 17 residues. Germline V gene lookup returns CDR1 DFQATT and CDR2 SNEGSKA (reference sequence). V lost 5 bases and J lost 2; bases outside the gene matches: 11. The DNA of the CDR3 is TGCAGTGCTCCCGAGAGTAGCGGGAGGGCCCCCTACAATGAGCAGTTCTTC. This gives the protein CSAPESSGRAPYNEQFF.

This clonotype was seen only a few times. J is TRBJ1-2 and V is TRBV7-3; 12 bases map to TRBD1. Germline CDR1 is SGHTA and CDR2 is FQGTGA. The J segment lost 5 bases and the V segment lost 5 bases, leaving 9 bases of the junction unmatched. The CDR3 has 16 residues. CDR3 coding DNA: TGTGCCAGCAGCAGCGAACCGGGACAGGGGGCGTATGGCTACACCTTC. Protein product: CASSSEPGQGAYGYTF.

The chain recombines TRBV6-5 with TRBJ1-1; 7 bases map to TRBD1. Per the germline V gene, CDR1 is MNHEY and CDR2 is SVGAGI. The J segment lost 3 bases and the V segment lost 4 bases, leaving 14 bases of the junction unmatched. The CDR3 runs to 17 residues. As DNA, the CDR3 is TGTGCCAGCAGTTCAGGGCGCGGGAGGGGGCTGGACACTGAAGCTTTCTTT. Amino acids: CASSSGRGRGLDTEAFF.

J is TRBJ1-1 and V is TRBV15; 8 bases fit TRBD1. This CDR3 region has 16 residues. The ends lost 0 bases at V and 5 bases at J; junction bases unmatched: 8. CDR1 and CDR2 from the germline V gene are LNHNV and YYDKDF (reference sequence). The DNA for the CDR3 is TGTGCCACCAGCAGAGATAGGCAGGGGGCATGGACTGAAGCTTTCTTT. Protein sequence: CATSRDRQGAWTEAFF.

This clonotype was counted a few times. One end of the junction varies from germline; a read error may be responsible. The rearrangement joins TRBV7-3 to TRBJ2-1; the D gene is possibly TRBD1 (6 bases). The germline CDR1 and CDR2 sequences are SGHTA and FQGTGA. This CDR3 contains 11 residues. CDR3 bases: TGTGCCAGCAGCTCCGACAGGTTGCTGAAATTC. Amino acid sequence: CASSSDRLLKF. Full variable domain (missing parts from reference TRBV7-3 and TRBJ2-1): GAGVSQTPSNKVTEKGKYVELRCDPISGHTALYWYRQSLGQGPEFLIYFQGTGAADDSGLPNDRFFAVRPEGSVSTLKIQRTERGDSAVYLCASSSDRLLKFGPGTRLTVL.

Only a few counts were recorded for this clonotype. One end of the junction is discordant with germline, which a read error may explain. The V gene is TRBV7-2, the J gene TRBJ2-5, with a weak D call TRBD1 (5 bases). CDR3 size: 14 residues. Germline V gives CDR1 SGHTA, CDR2 FQGNSA. Here the CDR3 reads CASSLAQAQATQYF. CDR3 nucleotide sequence: TGTGCCAGCAGCTTAGCACAGGCCCAAGCGACCCAGTACTTC.

This clonotype was picked up a small number of times. CDR3 sequence reads: CASSKGRDGNQPQHF. For the CDR3, the DNA is TGTGCCAGTAGTAAGGGCCGGGACGGCAATCAGCCCCAGCATTTT. V gene TRBV19 combines with J gene TRBJ1-5; D is perhaps TRBD1 (5 bases). CDR3 length: 15 residues. V was pared by 4 bases and J by 2 bases, with 12 bases between. Per the germline V gene, CDR1 is LNHDA and CDR2 is SQIVND (reference sequence). The entire variable domain, with the rest obtained from reference TRBV19 and TRBJ1-5, is as follows: DGGITQSPKYLFRKEGQNVTLSCEQNLNHDAMYWYRQDPGQGLRLIYYSQIVNDFQKGDIAEGYSVSREKKESFPLTVTSAQKNPTAFYLCASSKGRDGNQPQHFGDGTRLSIL.

Points on this clonotype: Sequence at one end of the junction differs from germline and may be a read error. The chain combines TRBV7-9 with TRBJ2-2; a weak D match, TRBD2 (5 bases). The length of the CDR3 is 17 residues. Germline V CDR1 and CDR2: SEHNR, FQNEAQ (reference sequence). DNA of the CDR3: TGTGCCAGCAGCTTAGAACGGAATTACGCGAACACCGGGGAGCTGTATTTT. This sequence encodes CASSLERNYANTGELYF.

This clonotype was seen a few times. The rearrangement links TRBV19 to TRBJ1-2; weak D call: TRBD1 (5 bases). CDR1 and CDR2 from the germline V gene are LNHDA and SQIVND (reference sequence). V was cut by 5 bases and J by 2 bases, with 12 bases left in between. The length of the CDR3 is 14 residues. CDR3 amino acids: CASSLRGRNYGYTF. The CDR3, as DNA: TGTGCCAGTAGTTTGAGGGGCAGGAACTATGGCTACACCTTC.

In this sample, this clonotype turned up a few times. The genes are TRBV28 and TRBJ1-2, with D uncertain. V lost 6 bases, J lost 0 bases, and 8 bases lay in between. CDR1 is MDHEN and CDR2 is SYDVKM in the germline V gene. The CDR3 contains 13 residues. The CDR3 nucleotides read TGTGCCAGCAGCCCCCCTTCTAACTATGGCTACACCTTC. It encodes CASSPPSNYGYTF.

The CDR3 DNA sequence: TGTGCCAGCAGCTTTACACAAGCTAACTATGGCTACACCTTC. This encodes CASSFTQANYGYTF. This sequence joins TRBV7-2 and TRBJ1-2; D is ambiguous. V lost 3 bases and J 0 bases, leaving 8 bases between the germline ends. The CDR3 runs to 14 residues. Germline lookup yields CDR1 SGHTA and CDR2 FQGNSA.

The chain uses TRBV6-1 and TRBJ2-2; D unclear. Deletions cut 10 bases from V and 1 base from J, with 4 bases between. The CDR3 runs to 11 residues. From germline, CDR1 is MNHNS and CDR2 SASEGT. The CDR3 loop reads CATRNTGELFF. Here the CDR3 DNA reads TGTGCCACCCGGAACACCGGGGAGCTGTTTTTT.

The V and J genes are TRBV5-1 and TRBJ1-2; TRBD1 agrees at 8 bases. The germline V gene encodes CDR1 SGHRS and CDR2 YFSETQ. The CDR3 runs to 16 residues. J lost 4 bases, V lost 2 bases, and 10 bases had no gene match. CDR3 residues: CASSFTAGGSGYGYTF. CDR3 coding DNA: TGCGCCAGCAGCTTCACTGCAGGGGGCAGCGGCTATGGCTACACCTTC.